These 10 T cell receptor beta chains were sequenced from one sample in a study of identical twins. MiXCR, applied by TCRdb to the 5' RACE reads, yields one record per CDR3 protein. The sample has 300,000 to 400,000 distinct CDR3 sequences, about 12% seen once. The data were also submitted as part of a second study, on yellow fever vaccine responses in identical twins.

The specimen was CD8+ T cells sorted from blood. Source of these receptors: a young woman in good health.

The rearrangement uses TRBV12-3 or TRBV12-4 and TRBJ2-3; maybe TRBD2 (5 bases). The CDR3 totals 15 residues. Trimming left V 8 bases short and J 1 base short, with 16 bases between. CDR3 in amino acids: CASQPGLARTDTQYF. CDR3 nucleotide sequence: TGTGCCAGCCAACCTGGCCTAGCCCGCACAGATACGCAGTATTTT.

This rearrangement joins TRBV11-2 to TRBJ2-7; D not certain. Germline-derived CDR1 and CDR2 are SGHAT and FQNNGV. The germline V and J ends were trimmed by 2 bases and 3 bases, with 8 bases remaining between them. CDR3 length: 13 amino acids. CDR3 nucleotides: TGTGCCAGCAGCTTACAACAGAGCTACGAGCAGTACGTC. Protein product: CASSLQQSYEQYV.

This clonotype was counted between two and nine times. The chain carries TRBV5-1 and TRBJ1-3, with D perhaps TRBD1 (6 bases). CDR1 SGHRS and CDR2 YFSETQ come from the germline V gene. Trimming removed 0 bases from V and 1 base from J, with 11 bases in between. This CDR3 comprises 16 residues. Here the CDR3 reads CASSLEIQGSGNTIYF. The CDR3 coding sequence is TGCGCCAGCAGCTTGGAAATACAGGGTTCTGGAAACACCATATATTTT.

The chain has TRBV20-1 and TRBJ2-2; 9 positions agree with TRBD1. There are 15 residues in the CDR3. V gave up 6 bases and J gave up 4 bases; unmatched junction bases: 9. Germline lookup yields CDR1 DFQATT and CDR2 SNEGSKA (reference sequence). DNA for the CDR3: TGCAGTGCCATTGCCGGGACAGGGAGCACCGGGGAGCTGTTTTTT. Protein sequence: CSAIAGTGSTGELFF.

There are a few counts of this clonotype. This chain links TRBV12-3 or TRBV12-4 with TRBJ2-7; TRBD1 agrees at 11 bases. CDR3 length equals 14 residues. V lost 5 bases, J lost 6 bases, and 6 bases stayed unmatched. This chain's CDR3 is CASSAGTGGAEQYF. The CDR3 DNA follows: TGTGCCAGCAGTGCCGGGACAGGGGGGGCCGAGCAGTACTTC.

This clonotype was detected only a few times. This rearrangement joins TRBV27 to TRBJ2-7; 13 bases match TRBD2. V shed 3 bases, J shed 5 bases, and the junction held 7 bases outside the gene matches. The CDR3 totals 16 residues. The germline V gene has CDR1 MNHEY and CDR2 SMNVEV (reference sequence). The CDR3 DNA follows: TGTGCCAGCAGTTTTACTAGCGGGAGGGCGAGGAACGAGCAGTACTTC. Its translation: CASSFTSGRARNEQYF.

DNA for the CDR3: TGCGCCAGCAGTGACGACTTTTACACAGATACGCAGTATTTT. Protein: CASSDDFYTDTQYF. The chain is built from TRBV10-1 and TRBJ2-3; D remains unclear. The V end lost 3 bases, the J end lost 2 bases, and 9 bases lay between the germline ends. The germline V gene has CDR1 WNHNN and CDR2 SYGVQD (reference sequence). The CDR3 totals 14 residues.

The rearrangement uses TRBV11-1 and TRBJ2-3; TRBD2 aligns across 7 bases. The CDR3 loop spans 18 amino acids. V dropped 5 bases and J dropped 2; count of bases not matched to a gene: 16. Germline CDR1 reads SGHAT; CDR2 reads FQDESV (reference sequence). Here the CDR3 DNA reads TGTGCCAGCAGCCCGGGGGGTGGTTGGGATCTTATCACAGATACGCAGTATTTT. Amino acid sequence: CASSPGGGWDLITDTQYF.

This clonotype came up many times. V is TRBV5-1 and J is TRBJ2-5, with D hard to call. The CDR3 is 13 amino acids. Germline CDR1 SGHRS, CDR2 YFSETQ. Trimming took 3 bases from V and 2 from J, leaving 8 bases between them. This chain's CDR3 is CASSSEGQETQYF. DNA of the CDR3: TGCGCCAGCAGCTCCGAAGGACAAGAGACCCAGTACTTC.

This clonotype was seen a few times. The chain recombines TRBV12-3 or TRBV12-4 with TRBJ2-1, with 8 nucleotides matching TRBD2. V shed 1 base and J 0 bases; nucleotides not matched to a gene: 5. There are 17 residues in the CDR3. This CDR3 reads CASSLGASGSSYNEQFF. The CDR3 DNA reads as TGTGCCAGCAGTTTAGGGGCTAGCGGGTCCTCCTACAATGAGCAGTTCTTC.